This T cell receptor beta chain was identified during a study of blood T cell repertoires in COVID-19. Study details: Specimens from acute and convalescent COVID-19 originated in the United States, Italy and Spain. The analysed material was cDNA or gDNA that came from T cells, B-cell-depleted T cells, or PBMCs.

This CDR3 region has 15 residues. Looked up from germline, CDR1 is LNHDA and CDR2 is SQIVND (reference sequence). Germline trimming cut 6 bases from V and 6 bases from J; bases unmatched to any gene: 11. Source study methods: Amplification with reference gene primers provided the estimates of nucleated cell counts. Clones were sequenced by immunoSEQ multiplex PCR, and TCRdb holds only the in-frame ones, with some missing. V, J and clone size derive from that table, while D and trimming were established from the DNA sequence. Found here are under 130,000 clones, roughly 81% of them singletons; the top ten hold less than 2.5%.

The receptor was isolated from a human donor in a cohort sampled during active COVID-19. The material sequenced was peripheral blood. The chain joins TRBV19 to TRBJ2-1; 7 bases align to TRBD1. The CDR3 DNA is TGTGCCAGTAGGAGCCGTGGGTCAGGGGGCAATGAGCAGTTCTTC. It yields the protein CASRSRGSGGNEQFF.